Following are 4 T cell receptor beta chains from one sample sequenced in a study of PD-1 blockade in classical Hodgkin lymphoma. The protocol was immunoSEQ multiplex PCR, while the TCRdb copy is restricted to in-frame clones and leaves out a portion. The table lists tens of thousands of clones, over 60% of them singletons. Each patient's relapse followed autologous stem cell transplantation, and brentuximab vedotin exposure varied. The specimen comprised peripheral blood mononuclear cells (PBMCs), sampled before the second cycle of nivolumab. All receptors come from a human donor with classical Hodgkin lymphoma.

V is TRBV19 and J is TRBJ2-2; 7 positions match TRBD1. Trimming took 5 bases from V and 5 from J; bases not matched to a gene: 11. CDR1 LNHDA and CDR2 SQIVND come from the germline V gene (reference sequence). The CDR3 consists of 16 residues. CDR3 DNA sequence: TGTGCCAGTAGTCTCCGGACAGGTTTTATGACCGGGGAGCTGTTTTTT. This codes for CASSLRTGFMTGELFF.

This clone was recorded only once. The rearrangement uses TRBV6-1 and TRBJ2-1, with 11 bases identical to TRBD2. Germline V gene data show CDR1 as MNHNS and CDR2 as SASEGT. This CDR3 is built from 13 residues. The junction had 4 bases not matched to a gene; V was cut back by 8 bases and J by 7 bases. CDR3 nucleotides: TGTGCCAGCCAATCTAGCGGGGGGAATGAGCAGTTCTTC. Translation: CASQSSGGNEQFF.

V is TRBV6-1 and J is TRBJ2-7, with D tentatively TRBD2 (5 bases). This CDR3 has 12 amino acids. The V and J ends lost 2 bases and 4 bases respectively, with 6 bases between them. Germline CDR1 MNHNS, CDR2 SASEGT. The CDR3 spells CASSESGYEQYF. The CDR3 coding sequence is TGTGCCAGCAGTGAATCGGGGTACGAGCAGTACTTC.

This sequence joins TRBV19 and TRBJ2-4; D remains ambiguous. Germline V gives CDR1 LNHDA, CDR2 SQIVND (reference sequence). This CDR3 is 19 amino acids long. The V end lost 6 bases, the J end lost 1 base, and 25 bases lay between the germline ends. CDR3 nucleotide sequence: TGTGCCAGTAGGACGGCCCCGGTCCCACGGACGCGGGCCAAAAACATTCAGTACTTC. Translating gives CASRTAPVPRTRAKNIQYF.